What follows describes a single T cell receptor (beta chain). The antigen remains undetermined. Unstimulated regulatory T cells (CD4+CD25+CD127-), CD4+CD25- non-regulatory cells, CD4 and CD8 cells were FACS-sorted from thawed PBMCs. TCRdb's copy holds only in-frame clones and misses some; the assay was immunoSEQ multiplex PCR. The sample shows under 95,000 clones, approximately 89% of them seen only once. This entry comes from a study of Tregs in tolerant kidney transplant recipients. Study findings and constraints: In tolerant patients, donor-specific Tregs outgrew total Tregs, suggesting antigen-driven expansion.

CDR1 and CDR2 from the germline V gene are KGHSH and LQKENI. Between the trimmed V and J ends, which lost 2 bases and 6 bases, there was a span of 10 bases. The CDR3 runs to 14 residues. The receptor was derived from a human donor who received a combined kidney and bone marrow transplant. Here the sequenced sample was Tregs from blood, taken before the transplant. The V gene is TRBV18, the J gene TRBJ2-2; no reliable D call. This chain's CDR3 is CASSPVATPGELFF. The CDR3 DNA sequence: TGTGCCAGCTCACCAGTCGCCACCCCCGGGGAGCTGTTTTTT.